This entry is about one T cell receptor beta chain. This entry is derived from a study of blood T cell repertoires in COVID-19. The wider study: From T cells, B-cell-depleted T cells, or PBMCs came the material, which was cDNA or gDNA.

The CDR3 spans 14 residues. Deletions cut 1 base from V and 1 base from J, with 7 bases between. The germline V gene has CDR1 SEHNR and CDR2 FQNEAQ (reference sequence). Per the authors' pipeline: Reference gene primer amplification yielded estimated nucleated cell counts. Repertoires were generated with immunoSEQ multiplex PCR, while TCRdb's copy carries only in-frame clones and drops some. V, J and clone size were drawn from that table, and D and trimming were deduced from the DNA. The sample lists about 240,000 clones, roughly 86% occurring once. V is TRBV7-9 and J is TRBJ1-1; D gene uncertain. This sequence originates from a man older than 75 with acute or convalescent COVID-19. The sample consisted of peripheral blood. The CDR3 DNA is TGTGCCAGCAGCTTAGGGGCGGGGAACACTGAAGCTTTCTTT. Protein: CASSLGAGNTEAFF.